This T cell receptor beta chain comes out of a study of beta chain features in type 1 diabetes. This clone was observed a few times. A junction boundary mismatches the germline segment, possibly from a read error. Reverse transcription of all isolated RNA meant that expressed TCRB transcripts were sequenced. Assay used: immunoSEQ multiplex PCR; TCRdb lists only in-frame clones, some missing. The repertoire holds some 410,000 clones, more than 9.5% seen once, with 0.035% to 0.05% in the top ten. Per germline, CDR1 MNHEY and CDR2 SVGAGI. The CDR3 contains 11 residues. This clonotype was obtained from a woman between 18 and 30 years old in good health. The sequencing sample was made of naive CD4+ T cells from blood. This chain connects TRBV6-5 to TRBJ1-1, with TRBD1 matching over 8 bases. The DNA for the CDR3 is TGTGCCAGCAGTTACGAGAAGGGACAGGAGTTT. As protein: CASSYEKGQEF.